Reported below is one T cell receptor (beta chain). Its antigen is unidentified. The germline V gene encodes CDR1 SGHTS and CDR2 YDEGEE. This CDR3 region has 15 residues. V was shortened by 3 bases and J by 3 bases, with 15 bases between the two germline ends. This entry is derived from a study of a mutant IDH1 vaccine in newly diagnosed glioma. Sample time point: week 5, during vaccination. In every dose of vaccine, 300 ug of mutant IDH1 20-mer peptide was given alongside topical imiquimod. Newly diagnosed WHO grade 3 or 4 IDH1-mutant, ATRX-lost astrocytomas were identified in the donors. This table comes from immunoSEQ multiplex PCR, and its TCRdb copy is limited to in-frame clones, with some not included. In the table there are about 50,000 clones, under 90% of which are singletons.

The V and J genes are TRBV5-8 and TRBJ1-2; weak D call: TRBD1 (5 bases). This specimen consisted of PBMCs, obtained from a glioma patient whose treatment included an IDH1 peptide vaccine. The sequence came from a woman in her forties or fifties with glioma. CDR3 sequence: CASSSEGIGHYGYTF. CDR3 in DNA: TGTGCCAGCAGCTCCGAGGGGATAGGGCACTATGGCTACACCTTC.